These 3 T cell receptor beta chains originate from one sample sequenced in a study of CD8 T cells in Susac syndrome. An input of about 0.45 to 1 ug of RNA was subjected to reverse transcription using random hexamers. TCRdb re-called the immunoSEQ multiplex PCR reads with MiXCR, one entry per CDR3 protein. The table shows 150,000 to 200,000 distinct CDR3 sequences, with under 95% occurring only once. Sequences were obtained from CD4+ T cells from PBMCs. These receptor sequences come from a human donor in good health.

The chain is built from TRBV5-4 and TRBJ2-3; no reliable D call. Trimming cost V 0 bases and J 2 bases, with 10 bases left between them. Looked up from germline, CDR1 is SGHNT and CDR2 is YYREEE (reference sequence). There are 15 residues in the CDR3. The CDR3 is CASSLDQDATDTQYF. The CDR3 DNA follows: TGTGCCAGCAGCTTGGATCAGGACGCCACAGATACGCAGTATTTT.

The CDR3 DNA reads TGTGCCTGGGACCAAGGACAGGGGGTTAATGAGCAGTTCTTC. This sequence encodes CAWDQGQGVNEQFF. The gene calls are TRBV30 and TRBJ2-1; 10 nucleotides agree with TRBD1. The CDR3 contains 14 residues. The V gene end was trimmed by 5 bases and the J gene end by 7 bases; junction bases not matched to a gene: 8. The V gene's germline CDR1 is GTSNPN and CDR2 SVGIG (reference sequence).

This rearrangement joins TRBV6-6 to TRBJ2-7, with D unresolved. Trimming left V 7 bases short and J 4 bases short, with 14 bases between. The CDR3 consists of 13 residues. Germline CDR1 and CDR2: MNHNY and SVGAGI (reference sequence). Here the CDR3 reads CASTVDGSYEQYF. As DNA, the CDR3 is TGTGCCAGCACCGTTGATGGGTCGTACGAGCAGTACTTC.